This record covers a single T cell receptor beta chain. Germline loops: CDR1 SGHRS, CDR2 YFSETQ. The length of the CDR3 is 16 residues. V shed 6 bases, J shed 2 bases, and the junction held 13 bases outside the gene matches. At survey level, the immunoSEQ assay was run in its v3.0 version. Generated by immunoSEQ multiplex PCR, the TCRdb table keeps only in-frame clones and is missing some. The sample has 30,000 to 40,000 clones, roughly 74% seen once. This sample was taken from a study of long-term antiretroviral therapy in people with HIV. Study-level background: Sampling started about a decade before the 2015 immediate-ART recommendation.

This specimen consisted of unsorted PBMCs, obtained 3 years after starting antiretroviral therapy. This chain joins TRBV5-1 and TRBJ2-5, with 7 bases lining up with TRBD2. The receptor was isolated from a middle-aged man with HIV. The CDR3 spells CASTPLGRAHQETQYF. CDR3 nucleotide sequence: TGCGCCAGCACCCCGTTGGGGAGGGCCCATCAAGAGACCCAGTACTTC.